A selection of T cell receptor beta chains follows, all from one sample in a study of CD8 T cells in ankylosing spondylitis. TCRdb re-analysed the 5' RACE reads in MiXCR, keeping a single row per CDR3 protein. The sample contains 150,000 to 200,000 distinct CDR3 sequences, 10% to 15% of which appear only once. The sequenced sample consisted of blood, either unsorted or a sorted T cell fraction (not recorded which). Receptor source: a female donor with ankylosing spondylitis or in good health (not recorded which). CDR3s include the opening cysteine and the closing phenylalanine or tryptophan. Each record gives: V gene, D gene, clone size, J gene, CDR3 protein, CDR3 DNA. D genes are given only for firm matches. Size is stated for part of the rows, as once, few or many counts, or as a class when the clone is expanded.

TRBV12-3/TRBV12-4	NA	few	TRBJ1-3	CASSPILGNTIYF	TGTGCCAGCAGTCCAATACTCGGAAACACCATATATTTT
TRBV4-3	NA	NA	TRBJ1-5	CASSQDRGPKPNQPQHF	TGCGCCAGCAGCCAAGACCGGGGGCCGAAACCGAATCAGCCCCAGCATTTT
TRBV20-1	TRBD2	many	TRBJ2-1	CSVRESLANNEQFF	TGCAGTGTCAGGGAGTCACTAGCGAATAATGAGCAGTTCTTC
TRBV9	TRBD2	NA	TRBJ2-1	CASSVKSGLDPYNEQFF	TGTGCCAGCAGCGTTAAATCGGGACTAGACCCTTACAATGAGCAGTTCTTC
TRBV12-3/TRBV12-4	TRBD1	many	TRBJ1-2	CASSLEQGDDSGYTF	TGTGCCAGCAGTTTAGAACAGGGGGACGACTCTGGCTACACCTTC
TRBV5-7	NA	NA	TRBJ2-1	CASSLRRNNEQFF	TGTGCCAGCAGCTTGAGACGGAACAATGAGCAGTTCTTC
TRBV27	TRBD1	many	TRBJ1-2	CASSLISTGVTYGYTF	TGTGCCAGCAGTTTAATTAGTACAGGGGTGACCTATGGCTACACCTTC
TRBV29-1	NA	many	TRBJ1-1	CSVAHIGTEAFF	TGCAGCGTTGCTCATATTGGGACTGAAGCTTTCTTT
TRBV7-2	NA	many	TRBJ2-3	CASGRTDTQYF	TGTGCCAGCGGTCGCACAGATACGCAGTATTTT
TRBV20-1	NA	few	TRBJ1-2	CSIPHTGTNYGYTF	TGCAGTATTCCTCATACAGGGACTAACTATGGCTACACCTTC
TRBV20-1	NA	many	TRBJ2-1	CSASAPGPRNEQFF	TGCAGTGCTAGTGCCCCGGGTCCACGGAATGAGCAGTTCTTC
TRBV20-1	TRBD2	many	TRBJ2-7	CSAIRTGTNYEQYF	TGCAGTGCTATAAGAACCGGGACTAACTACGAGCAGTACTTC
TRBV20-1	NA	many	TRBJ1-4	CSVPKGGAAEKLFF	TGCAGTGTCCCGAAGGGGGGCGCGGCCGAAAAACTGTTTTTT
TRBV27	TRBD2	many	TRBJ2-1	CASSSYIAGSNNEQFF	TGTGCCAGCAGTTCCTACATAGCGGGATCCAACAATGAGCAGTTCTTC
TRBV11-3	NA	many	TRBJ2-1	CASSLEKRAAYNEQFF	TGTGCCAGCAGCTTAGAAAAGCGGGCTGCCTACAATGAGCAGTTCTTC
TRBV10-3	TRBD2	many	TRBJ2-3	CAISEEGLAGGPTPADTQYF	TGTGCCATCAGTGAGGAAGGACTAGCGGGAGGGCCAACGCCGGCAGATACGCAGTATTTT
TRBV7-2	NA	many	TRBJ2-1	CASSPTQAHNEQFF	TGTGCCAGCAGCCCTACCCAAGCACACAATGAGCAGTTCTTC
TRBV12-3/TRBV12-4	NA	few	TRBJ2-3	CASSLLGTVTDTQYF	TGTGCCAGCAGTTTACTCGGCACCGTTACAGATACGCAGTATTTT
TRBV11-1	TRBD1	few	TRBJ1-6	CASSAALTGLGNSPLHF	TGTGCCAGCAGCGCCGCCCTGACAGGGCTAGGGAATTCACCCCTCCACTTT
TRBV7-9	NA	many	TRBJ1-1	CASSGGGAEAFF	TGTGCCAGCAGCGGGGGTGGCGCTGAAGCTTTCTTT
TRBV29-1	NA	many	TRBJ1-1	CSVWGDGTEAFF	TGCAGCGTTTGGGGTGACGGAACTGAAGCTTTCTTT
TRBV28	NA	NA	TRBJ2-2	CASSLSLMGGVTGELFF	TGTGCCAGCAGTTTGTCCCTTATGGGAGGAGTAACCGGGGAGCTGTTTTTT
TRBV11-2	NA	many	TRBJ1-4	CASSFLPNEKLFF	TGTGCCAGCAGCTTTTTGCCTAATGAAAAACTGTTTTTT
TRBV12-3/TRBV12-4	TRBD1	NA	TRBJ2-7	CASSRGQSAYEQYF	TGTGCCAGCAGCCGGGGACAGTCCGCCTACGAGCAGTACTTC
TRBV6-1	TRBD1	many	TRBJ1-5	CASRGGTGYDQPQHF	TGTGCCAGCAGAGGTGGGACAGGGTACGATCAGCCCCAGCATTTT
TRBV20-1	NA	many	TRBJ1-1	CSARVPGARTEAFF	TGCAGTGCTAGAGTGCCGGGGGCCCGTACTGAAGCTTTCTTT
TRBV11-2	NA	many	TRBJ2-3	CASSPANTQYF	TGTGCCAGCAGCCCGGCGAATACGCAGTATTTT
TRBV3-1	NA	few	TRBJ1-6	CASSQTPSDSFNSPLHF	TGTGCCAGCAGCCAAACCCCCTCCGACAGTTTTAATTCACCCCTCCACTTT
TRBV20-1	NA	few	TRBJ2-2	CSARVRGSTGELFF	TGCAGTGCTAGAGTGCGGGGTAGCACCGGGGAGCTGTTTTTT
TRBV12-3/TRBV12-4	NA	many	TRBJ1-2	CASSFPNNYGYTF	TGTGCCAGCAGTTTTCCAAATAACTATGGCTACACCTTC
TRBV7-8	NA	many	TRBJ1-1	CASSLALGSMNTEAFF	TGTGCCAGCAGCTTAGCGTTGGGCTCCATGAACACTGAAGCTTTCTTT
TRBV24-1	TRBD1	many	TRBJ2-1	CATRDWTGENEQFF	TGTGCCACCAGAGATTGGACAGGGGAGAATGAGCAGTTCTTC
TRBV7-9	NA	NA	TRBJ1-6	CASSREEQNSPLHF	TGTGCCAGCAGCCGTGAGGAGCAAAATTCACCCCTCCACTTT
TRBV7-3	TRBD1	many	TRBJ1-1	CASSSGTGGNTEAFF	TGTGCCAGCAGCTCCGGGACAGGGGGCAACACTGAAGCTTTCTTT
TRBV20-1	TRBD2	many	TRBJ2-1	CSAPGTSGGVEQFF	TGCAGTGCACCGGGGACTAGCGGGGGGGTTGAGCAGTTCTTC
TRBV27	NA	NA	TRBJ2-5	CASADSLLETQYF	TGTGCCAGCGCGGACAGCCTCTTGGAGACCCAGTACTTC
TRBV28	NA	many	TRBJ2-2	CASSLAGPTSRSGELFF	TGTGCCAGCAGTTTAGCCGGGCCCACAAGTAGGTCCGGGGAGCTGTTTTTT
TRBV7-2	TRBD2	many	TRBJ2-2	CASSLGTSGTGELFF	TGTGCCAGCAGCTTAGGGACTAGCGGTACCGGGGAGCTGTTTTTT
TRBV12-3/TRBV12-4	NA	many	TRBJ2-1	CASSSWETTYNEQFF	TGTGCCAGCAGTTCATGGGAGACTACCTACAATGAGCAGTTCTTC
TRBV5-1	TRBD1	many	TRBJ1-5	CASSPTGTGGNQPQHF	TGCGCCAGCAGCCCGACCGGGACAGGGGGTAATCAGCCCCAGCATTTT
TRBV7-2	NA	few	TRBJ1-5	CASSLEGTGNQPQHF	TGTGCCAGCAGCTTAGAGGGGACGGGCAATCAGCCCCAGCATTTT
TRBV29-1	TRBD1	many	TRBJ2-7	CSTSTGGTTYEQYF	TGCAGCACCTCCACAGGGGGTACAACCTACGAGCAGTACTTC
TRBV7-9	TRBD2	few	TRBJ2-1	CASSPGPGRANEQFF	TGTGCCAGCAGCCCTGGTCCTGGGAGGGCCAATGAGCAGTTCTTC
TRBV4-3	TRBD2	few	TRBJ2-1	CASSVIAGTYNEQFF	TGCGCCAGCAGCGTAATAGCGGGAACCTACAATGAGCAGTTCTTC
TRBV19	NA	NA	TRBJ1-2	CASSTQSLGGYTF	TGTGCCAGTAGTACCCAGAGTCTGGGTGGCTACACCTTT
TRBV5-6	NA	NA	TRBJ1-5	CASSLEAGPNQPQHF	TGTGCCAGCAGCTTGGAGGCTGGGCCGAATCAGCCCCAGCATTTT
TRBV27	TRBD2	NA	TRBJ2-3	CASSLLGSGGTDTQYF	TGTGCCAGCAGTTTATTGGGTAGCGGGGGCACAGATACGCAGTATTTT
TRBV24-1	NA	many	TRBJ1-1	CATSDPSGGATEAFF	TGTGCCACCAGTGACCCCTCGGGTGGGGCCACTGAAGCTTTCTTT
TRBV20-1	NA	many	TRBJ2-1	CSASPASYNEQFF	TGCAGTGCTAGTCCGGCTTCCTACAATGAGCAGTTCTTC
TRBV28	NA	many	TRBJ1-5	CASSIPDGNQPQHF	TGTGCCAGCAGTATTCCTGACGGGAATCAGCCCCAGCATTTT
TRBV7-3	NA	many	TRBJ2-1	CASSYGQNLNEQFF	TGTGCCAGCAGCTACGGACAGAACCTCAATGAGCAGTTCTTC
TRBV27	NA	many	TRBJ2-7	CASSLIPPGSYEQYF	TGTGCCAGCAGTTTAATTCCCCCCGGGTCCTACGAGCAGTACTTC
TRBV27	NA	few	TRBJ1-1	CASGTGRPEAFF	TGTGCCAGCGGAACAGGGCGGCCCGAAGCTTTCTTT